This T cell receptor (beta chain) emerged from a study of blood T cell repertoires in COVID-19. Sequenced by immunoSEQ multiplex PCR; TCRdb stores in-frame clones only, minus some. The sample gives 300,000 or so clones, around 84% of which show up once; around 1.4% is in the top ten. The CDR3 runs to 13 residues. V shed 2 bases, J shed 9 bases, and the junction held 4 bases outside the gene matches. Germline values: CDR1 GTSNPN, CDR2 SVGIG (reference sequence). V and J are TRBV30 and TRBJ1-6; 7 nucleotides agree with TRBD1. The clonotype originates from a man between 65 and 79 years old with acute or convalescent COVID-19. Sequences were obtained from peripheral blood. The CDR3 sequence is CAWSTGVASPLHF. The CDR3 nucleotides read TGTGCCTGGAGTACAGGGGTAGCTTCACCCCTCCACTTT.